Below, 9 T cell receptor beta chains from the same sample are listed, as sequenced in a study of T cells in Graves' hyperthyroidism and ophthalmopathy. Amplified regions were TCR beta CDR3 sequences from RNA transcripts. The HTBI primer set drove a first-round RT-PCR of the TCR CDR3. Via MiXCR, TCRdb re-called the multiplex PCR reads, giving one row per CDR3 protein. The data contain 650,000 to 700,000 distinct CDR3 sequences, roughly 17% of them singletons. The specimen was blood. The receptors shown here come from a man aged 45-65 years with Graves' hyperthyroidism.

This clonotype was picked up many times. V is TRBV5-6 and J is TRBJ2-1, with 10 bases lining up with TRBD1. CDR3 length equals 16 residues. CDR1 SGHDT and CDR2 YYEEEE come from the germline V gene. V trimming: 5 bases; J trimming: 0 bases; junction bases outside the gene matches: 5. The CDR3 here is CASSYWTGGSYNEQFF. The DNA of the CDR3 is TGTGCCAGCAGTTACTGGACAGGGGGCTCCTACAATGAGCAGTTCTTC.

This clonotype was seen more than once but under ten times. The chain combines TRBV28 with TRBJ1-2; 11 nucleotides match TRBD1. The CDR3 runs 16 residues. Germline V gene data show CDR1 as MDHEN and CDR2 as SYDVKM. The J segment lost 4 bases and the V segment lost 6 bases, leaving 10 bases of the junction unmatched. This chain's CDR3 is CASSSGTGGPSYGYTF. CDR3 nucleotide sequence: TGTGCCAGCAGCTCCGGGACAGGGGGACCTAGCTATGGCTACACCTTC.

This clonotype was detected a few times. The rearrangement joins TRBV9 to TRBJ2-5; TRBD2 agrees at 11 bases. Germline V gene sequence: CDR1 SGDLS, CDR2 YYNGEE. After removal of 2 bases from V and 4 bases from J, the junction contained 4 bases not matched to a gene. The CDR3 extends over 15 amino acids. Here the CDR3 DNA reads TGTGCCAGCAGCGTTCTAGCGGGAGGTAGAGAGACCCAGTACTTC. Protein: CASSVLAGGRETQYF.

This clonotype was seen ten or more times. The chain links TRBV3-1 to TRBJ2-5; D might be TRBD2 (6 bases). The CDR3 covers 15 residues. Trimming removed 7 bases at V and 2 bases at J, with 17 bases between. The germline V gene encodes CDR1 LGHDT and CDR2 YNNKEL (reference sequence). CDR3 bases: TGTGCCAGCACCTTGGGACTGCGGAGTCAAGAGACCCAGTACTTC. Translation gives CASTLGLRSQETQYF.

This clonotype came up many times. The genes are TRBV28 and TRBJ2-7; 9 nucleotides line up with TRBD2. Germline values: CDR1 MDHEN, CDR2 SYDVKM. The CDR3 is 13 amino acids. V was clipped by 6 bases and J by 7 bases; unmatched bases: 7. CDR3 sequence reads: CASRLPSGNEQYF. Here the CDR3 DNA reads TGTGCCAGCAGACTTCCTAGCGGGAATGAGCAGTACTTC.

This clonotype was recorded at least ten times. The V call is TRBV5-1, the J call TRBJ1-6; tentative D call: TRBD1 (5 bases). The germline V gene encodes CDR1 SGHRS and CDR2 YFSETQ. The CDR3 has 16 residues. Trimming removed 4 bases from V and 9 bases from J, with 20 bases in between. The CDR3 sequence is CASSEYPRGHSSPLHF. The CDR3 region has the DNA TGCGCCAGCAGCGAGTACCCGAGGGGTCACAGTTCACCCCTCCACTTT.

CDR3: CASSSAGTGGEAFF. For the CDR3, the DNA is TGTGCCAGCAGTTCCGCCGGGACAGGGGGCGAAGCTTTCTTT. This chain joins TRBV6-2 or TRBV6-3 and TRBJ1-1, with 12 positions matching TRBD1. Trimming cost V 4 bases and J 8 bases; bases outside gene matches: 5. CDR1 and CDR2 (germline): MNHEY, SVGEGT. The CDR3 is 14 residues long.

The table lists this clonotype with many counts. This chain uses TRBV28 with TRBJ1-5, with a possible D match to TRBD1 (5 bases). V was clipped by 6 bases and J by 2 bases, with 11 bases between them. Germline CDR1 reads MDHEN; CDR2 reads SYDVKM. This CDR3 spans 14 amino acids. The chain's CDR3 is CASSLGHGNQPQHF. CDR3 DNA: TGTGCCAGCAGCCTTGGACACGGCAATCAGCCCCAGCATTTT.

This clonotype was seen only a few times. The rearrangement uses TRBV28 and TRBJ2-7, with D possibly being TRBD1 (5 bases). Germline V CDR1 and CDR2: MDHEN, SYDVKM. Trimming cost V 8 bases and J 0 bases, with 11 bases left between them. The CDR3 runs 13 residues. The CDR3: CASGAQDSYEQYF. CDR3 DNA sequence: TGTGCCAGCGGAGCACAGGACTCCTACGAGCAGTACTTC.